Following are 5 T cell receptor beta chains from one sample sequenced in a study of cytomegalovirus exposure and HLA in healthy donors. PCR was performed using 60 Vbeta and 13 Jbeta primers. TCRdb keeps only in-frame clones here, not all; method: immunoSEQ multiplex PCR. The table includes around 140,000 clones, around 75% detected once. The material sequenced was PBMCs. The receptor set was obtained from a man in his thirties or forties in good health and CMV-seronegative.

The V and J genes are TRBV5-6 and TRBJ1-3, with 9 bases that match TRBD1. J lost 2 bases, V lost 0 bases, and 6 bases had no gene match. The CDR3 covers 17 residues. Per germline, CDR1 SGHDT and CDR2 YYEEEE. The CDR3, as DNA: TGTGCCAGCAGCTTGGGGGACAGGGAACTACCTGGAAACACCATATATTTT. This sequence encodes CASSLGDRELPGNTIYF. Supplemented by reference TRBV5-6 and TRBJ1-3, the full variable domain reads DAGVTQSPTHLIKTRGQQVTLRCSPKSGHDTVSWYQQALGQGPQFIFQYYEEEERQRGNFPDRFSGHQFPNYSSELNVNALLLGDSALYLCASSLGDRELPGNTIYFGEGSWLTVV.

The chain recombines TRBV5-5 with TRBJ2-5, with TRBD1 matching over 8 bases. The germline CDR1 and CDR2 sequences are SGHKS and YYEKEE (reference sequence). This CDR3 region has 18 residues. V lost 0 bases to trimming and J lost 3 bases; unmatched junction nucleotides: 13. CDR3 nucleotide sequence: TGTGCCAGCAGCTTGGCAGACAGGGGAGAGGGCCTGGAAGAGACCCAGTACTTC. Its translation is CASSLADRGEGLEETQYF.

V is TRBV29-1 and J is TRBJ1-4; tentatively, D is TRBD1 (5 bases). The length of the CDR3 is 15 residues. Per the germline V gene, CDR1 is SQVTM and CDR2 is ANQGSEA. Trimming removed 4 bases at V and 8 bases at J, with 20 bases between. The CDR3 nucleotides read TGCAGCGTTGTAGGGGTAGCCCGTGGAGGGGAAAAACTGTTTTTT. This codes for CSVVGVARGGEKLFF.

This clone has a single count. The J gene is TRBJ2-2, the V gene TRBV5-1, with D possibly TRBD2 on 6 matching bases. The germline V gene encodes CDR1 SGHRS and CDR2 YFSETQ. CDR3 size: 15 residues. Trimming pared 5 bases from V and 0 bases from J, leaving 11 bases between. CDR3 loop: CASRTGTSNTGELFF. CDR3 bases: TGCGCCAGCAGAACCGGGACTTCGAACACCGGGGAGCTGTTTTTT.

This clone appeared a few times. The rearrangement links TRBV19 to TRBJ2-1; 8 nucleotides agree with TRBD1. This CDR3 comprises 14 residues. Unmatched junction bases numbered 5, after V lost 5 bases and J lost 5 bases. Germline values: CDR1 LNHDA, CDR2 SQIVND (reference sequence). The CDR3 loop is CASSPVDRDNEQFF. For the CDR3, the DNA is TGTGCCAGTAGTCCCGTGGACAGGGACAATGAGCAGTTCTTC.